The 14 T cell receptor beta chains in this list originate from one sample, sequenced in a study of blood T cells in healthy people across ages. The use of a sample-barcoded 5' primer and a J-beta primer mix characterized a second PCR of about 7 to 12 cycles. TCRdb reprocessed the 5' RACE reads via MiXCR and lists one record per CDR3 protein. The profile shows hundreds of thousands of distinct CDR3 sequences, 32% of them singletons. The sequenced sample was blood. These receptors all stem from a woman of 80 years or more in good health.

This clonotype was seen ten or more times. The chain links TRBV28 to TRBJ1-2; perhaps TRBD1 as D (6 bases). The CDR3 has 15 amino acids. V was pared by 5 bases and J by 5 bases, with 18 bases between. In germline, CDR1 is MDHEN, CDR2 SYDVKM. CDR3 sequence: CASSPIAGDVYGYTF. The CDR3 nucleotides read TGTGCCAGCAGTCCGATTGCAGGGGATGTTTATGGCTACACCTTC.

This clonotype was detected only a few times. This may be a read error, as it is one base from a much larger clone. The gene calls are TRBV5-1 and TRBJ1-2, with 8 bases matching TRBD1. The germline V gene has CDR1 SGHRS and CDR2 YFSETQ. This CDR3 comprises 13 residues. CDR3 amino acids: CVSSMTGAGGYTF. In DNA form, the CDR3 reads TGCGTCAGCAGCATGACAGGGGCGGGCGGCTACACCTTC.

The sample holds many counts of this clonotype. V gene TRBV7-2 combines with J gene TRBJ1-2; the D is unclear. The CDR3 runs to 13 residues. The germline CDR1 and CDR2 sequences are SGHTA and FQGNSA. Trimming stripped 3 bases from V and 4 bases from J, with 9 bases between. For the CDR3, the DNA is TGTGCCAGCAGCTTGACGGACGGCTATGGCTACACCTTC. It specifies CASSLTDGYGYTF. Complete variable domain (other parts from reference TRBV7-2 and TRBJ1-2): GAGVSQSPSNKVTEKGKDVELRCDPISGHTALYWYRQSLGQGLEFLIYFQGNSAPDKSGLPSDRFSAERTGGSVSTLTIQRTQQEDSAVYLCASSLTDGYGYTFGSGTRLTVV.

The chain carries TRBV6-1 and TRBJ2-7, with D possibly being TRBD1 (6 bases). TRBJ2-5 matches the DNA end more closely, so the J call is doubtful. The length of the CDR3 is 15 residues. Germline CDR1 and CDR2: MNHNS and SASEGT. The CDR3 here is CASGNRAVVEETQYF. CDR3 coding DNA: TGTGCCAGCGGGAACAGGGCCGTAGTAGAAGAGACCCAGTACTTC.

V usage is TRBV12-3 or TRBV12-4 and J usage is TRBJ1-1; no reliable D call. The length of the CDR3 is 15 residues. V lost 2 bases and J lost 0, with 10 bases in between. CDR3 nucleotide sequence: TGTGCCAGCAGTTTAATCCTAGGGATGAACACTGAAGCTTTCTTT. Translating it yields CASSLILGMNTEAFF.

The rearrangement uses TRBV5-1 and TRBJ1-4, with TRBD1 as a possible D gene (6 bases). The CDR3 spans 15 residues. Germline V gives CDR1 SGHRS, CDR2 YFSETQ. Trimming left V 2 bases short and J 5 bases short, with 13 bases between. Here the CDR3 DNA reads TGCGCCAGCAGCTTCGGTACGGGGACAAATGAAAAACTGTTTTTT. Translation gives CASSFGTGTNEKLFF. Complete variable domain (other parts from reference TRBV5-1 and TRBJ1-4): KAGVTQTPRYLIKTRGQQVTLSCSPISGHRSVSWYQQTPGQGLQFLFEYFSETQRNKGNFPGRFSGRQFSNSRSEMNVSTLELGDSALYLCASSFGTGTNEKLFFGSGTQLSVL.

The table lists this clonotype with a few counts. A read error may explain this, as a much larger clone is one base away. The V call is TRBV20-1, the J call TRBJ2-3, with 9 bases aligning to TRBD2. After removal of 5 bases from V and 8 bases from J, the junction contained 11 bases not matched to a gene. This CDR3 contains 14 residues. CDR1 and CDR2 (germline): DFQATT, SNEGSKA (reference sequence). The DNA for the CDR3 is TGCAGTGCTTTGGGCGGGGGGGGACATGTTACGCAGTATTTT. Its protein product is CSALGGGGHVTQYF.

Details on this clonotype: This could be a read error, since a much larger clone is one nucleotide away. The rearrangement joins TRBV11-1 to TRBJ2-3, with D tentatively TRBD1 or TRBD2 (6 bases each). Germline V gene lookup returns CDR1 SGHAT and CDR2 FQDESV (reference sequence). The length of the CDR3 is 18 residues. V lost 1 base and J lost 3, with 20 bases in between. CDR3 region: CASSLEGGSDPTTDTQYF. Here the CDR3 DNA reads TGTGCCAGCAGCTTAGAAGGGGGGTCGGACCCTACGACAGATACGCAGTATTTT.

This clonotype was seen a few times. A much larger clonotype is one base distant, so this may be a read error. The V call is TRBV6-5, the J call TRBJ2-6; D possibly corresponds to TRBD2 (5 bases). Germline CDR1 is MNHEY and CDR2 is SVGAGI. Deletions cut 0 bases from V and 0 bases from J, with 12 bases between. There are 18 residues in the CDR3. The chain's CDR3 is CASSYSSGFSSGANVLTF. The CDR3 DNA sequence: TGTGCCAGCAGTTACTCGAGCGGCTTTTCCTCTGGGGCCAACGTCCTGACTTTC.

The genes are TRBV20-1 and TRBJ2-1; 11 nucleotides line up with TRBD2. This CDR3 spans 20 amino acids. With 2 bases clipped from V and 0 bases from J, the junction kept 15 bases outside the gene matches. Germline CDR1 reads DFQATT; CDR2 reads SNEGSKA (reference sequence). Here the CDR3 DNA reads TGCAGTGCTAGACCGGCCCGCGTAGCGGGAGGGCACCTCTCCTACAATGAGCAGTTCTTC. This gives the protein CSARPARVAGGHLSYNEQFF.

This clonotype occurred many times. The chain uses TRBV7-2 and TRBJ2-5; D may match TRBD1 or TRBD2 (5 bases each). V lost 5 bases to trimming and J lost 9 bases, with 22 bases between them. CDR1 and CDR2 (germline): SGHTA, FQGNSA. The CDR3 has 15 amino acids. The CDR3 loop is CASSAGAQGLGAQYF. CDR3 sequence (DNA): TGTGCCAGCAGCGCCGGTGCTCAGGGATTGGGAGCCCAGTACTTC.

This clonotype showed up many times. The chain uses TRBV18 and TRBJ2-1; D possibly corresponds to TRBD2 (5 bases). This CDR3 contains 12 residues. The germline V and J ends were trimmed by 3 bases and 9 bases, with 9 bases remaining between them. Looked up from germline, CDR1 is KGHSH and CDR2 is LQKENI. CDR3 bases: TGTGCCAGCTCACCGGAGGTCGCTGAGCAGTTCTTC. It yields the protein CASSPEVAEQFF.

This clonotype showed up many times. This rearrangement joins TRBV12-3 or TRBV12-4 to TRBJ2-1; no clear D gene. The germline V and J ends were trimmed by 3 bases and 4 bases, with 7 bases remaining between them. The CDR3 runs to 13 residues. CDR3 loop: CASSFNRYNEQFF. The CDR3 DNA reads TGTGCCAGCAGTTTTAACCGGTACAATGAGCAGTTCTTC.

The chain combines TRBV19 with TRBJ2-3; maybe TRBD2 (7 bases). The CDR3 runs to 16 residues. The V end was cut by 3 bases, the J end by 5 bases, with 18 bases between. From germline, CDR1 is LNHDA and CDR2 SQIVND (reference sequence). The CDR3 sequence is CASSIPNRGARDTQYF. CDR3 DNA sequence: TGTGCCAGTAGTATCCCCAACCGGGGGGCGAGAGATACGCAGTATTTT.